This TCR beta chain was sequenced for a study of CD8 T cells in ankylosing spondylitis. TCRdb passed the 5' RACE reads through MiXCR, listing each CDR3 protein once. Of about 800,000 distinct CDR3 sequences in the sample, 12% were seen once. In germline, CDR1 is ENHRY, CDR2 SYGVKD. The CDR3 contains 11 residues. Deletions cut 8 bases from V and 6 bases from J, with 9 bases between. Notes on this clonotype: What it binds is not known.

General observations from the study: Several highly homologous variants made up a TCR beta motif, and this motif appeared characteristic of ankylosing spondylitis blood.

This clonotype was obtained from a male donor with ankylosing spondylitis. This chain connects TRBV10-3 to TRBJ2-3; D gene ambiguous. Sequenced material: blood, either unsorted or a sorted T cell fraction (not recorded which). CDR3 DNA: TGTGCCATCGCAAGTAGGGATACGCAGTATTTT. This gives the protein CAIASRDTQYF.